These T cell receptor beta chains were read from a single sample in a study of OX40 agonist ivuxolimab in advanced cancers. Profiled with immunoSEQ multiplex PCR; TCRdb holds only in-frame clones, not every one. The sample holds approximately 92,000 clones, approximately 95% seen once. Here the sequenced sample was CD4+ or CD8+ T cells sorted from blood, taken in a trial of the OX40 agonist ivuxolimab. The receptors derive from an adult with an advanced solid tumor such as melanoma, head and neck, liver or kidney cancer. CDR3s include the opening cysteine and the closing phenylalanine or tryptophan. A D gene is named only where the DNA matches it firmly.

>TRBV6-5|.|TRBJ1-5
CASSYSQGGQPQHF
TGTGCCAGCAGTTACTCGCAGGGAGGTCAGCCCCAGCATTTT
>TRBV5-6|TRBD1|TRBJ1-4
CASSLGTGTEKLFF
TGTGCCAGCAGCTTGGGGACAGGGACTGAAAAACTGTTTTTT
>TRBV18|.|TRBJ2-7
CASSPGRDYEQYF
TGTGCCAGCTCACCTGGGCGGGATTACGAGCAGTACTTC
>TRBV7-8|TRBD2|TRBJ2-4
CASTKLAGGLAKNIQYF
TGTGCCAGCACAAAACTAGCGGGAGGCCTAGCCAAAAACATTCAGTACTTC
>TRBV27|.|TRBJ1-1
CASRAWDGEAFF
TGTGCCAGCAGGGCCTGGGACGGTGAAGCTTTCTTT
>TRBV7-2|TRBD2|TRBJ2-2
CASNPPTSGNTGELFF
TGTGCCAGCAACCCACCTACTAGCGGGAACACCGGGGAGCTGTTTTTT
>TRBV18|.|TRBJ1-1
CASSRVAGIMNTEAFF
TGTGCCAGCTCCCGGGTGGCGGGGATCATGAACACTGAAGCTTTCTTT
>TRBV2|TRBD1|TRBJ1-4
CASRASTGDEKLFF
TGTGCCAGCAGAGCTTCGACAGGGGACGAAAAACTGTTTTTT
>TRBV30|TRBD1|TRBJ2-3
CAWISRTGGAPRDTQYF
TGTGCCTGGATCTCGAGGACAGGGGGCGCCCCTAGAGATACGCAGTATTTT
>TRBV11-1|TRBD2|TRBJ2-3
CASRRSVAGGGDTQYF
TGTGCCAGCAGACGGTCCGTAGCGGGAGGAGGGGATACGCAGTATTTT
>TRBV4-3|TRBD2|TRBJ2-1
CASSQDRLAGDEQFF
TGCGCCAGCAGCCAAGATAGGCTAGCGGGGGATGAGCAGTTCTTC
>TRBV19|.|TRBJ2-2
CASSWSGNTGELFF
TGTGCCAGTAGTTGGTCGGGGAACACCGGGGAGCTGTTTTTT
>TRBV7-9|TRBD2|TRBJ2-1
CASSSSGRVPNEQFF
TGTGCCAGCAGCTCTAGCGGGAGAGTACCTAATGAGCAGTTCTTC
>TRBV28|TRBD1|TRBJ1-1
CASSFGTGGTEAFF
TGTGCCAGTAGCTTCGGGACAGGGGGCACTGAAGCTTTCTTT